This T cell receptor (beta chain) was found in a study of OX40 agonist ivuxolimab in advanced cancers. Study background: Recorded diagnoses for dose-escalation patients were hepatocellular carcinoma, melanoma, renal cell or head and neck cancer.

Clones were sequenced by immunoSEQ multiplex PCR, and TCRdb holds only the in-frame ones, with some missing. The table includes 55,000 to 65,000 clones, just under 90% detected once. Trimming took off 1 base at V and 9 bases at J, with 13 bases between the two ends. The CDR3 extends over 14 amino acids. Germline CDR1 is MNHNS and CDR2 is SASEGT. This chain links TRBV6-1 with TRBJ2-1; possible D gene TRBD2, 5 bases. This sequence originates from an adult with an advanced solid tumor such as melanoma, head and neck, liver or kidney cancer. Sequences were derived from CD4+ or CD8+ T cells sorted from blood, sampled in a trial of the OX40 agonist ivuxolimab. The CDR3 nucleotides are TGTGCCAGCAGTGAAGGGAGAGCGGCGGGTGAGCAGTTCTTC. Encoded protein: CASSEGRAAGEQFF.